The 18 T cell receptor beta chains in this list originate from one sample, sequenced in a study of radiation and T cells in renal cell carcinoma. Generated by immunoSEQ multiplex PCR, the TCRdb table keeps only in-frame clones and is missing some. In the table there are 150,000 to 200,000 clones, approximately 90% of which are singletons. As to time point: blood 4 weeks post-SBRT, at nephrectomy. Treatment: 15 Gy SBRT to primary tumor, nephrectomy 4 weeks later. The sequenced sample was blood, obtained from a patient whose treatment included radiotherapy and nephrectomy. Receptors originate from a woman aged 50 to 60 with renal cell carcinoma.

The genes are TRBV21-1 and TRBJ1-2. TRBV21-1 has pseudogene status. The CDR3 runs to 13 residues. The CDR3 loop is CASSIPTGNGYTF. The CDR3 bases are TGTGCCAGCAGCATACCGACCGGGAATGGCTACACCTTC.

The chain has TRBV5-1 and TRBJ1-2, with D uncertain. V dropped 0 bases and J dropped 8 bases, with 20 bases sitting between them. The CDR3 is 16 residues long. The germline V gene encodes CDR1 SGHRS and CDR2 YFSETQ. The DNA for the CDR3 is TGCGCCAGCAGCTTGGCCGGGTCATCCCTTCCGCAGGGCTACACCTTC. This gives the protein CASSLAGSSLPQGYTF.

The CDR3: CASSYSRRFEAFF. In nucleotides, the CDR3 is TGTGCCAGCAGTTACTCTCGGAGGTTTGAAGCTTTCTTT. V is TRBV6-6 and J is TRBJ1-1; no clear D. Germline V gene data show CDR1 as MNHNY and CDR2 as SVGAGI (reference sequence). V lost 0 bases to trimming and J lost 7 bases, with 9 bases between them. There are 13 residues in the CDR3.

CDR3 sequence reads: CASNSGTGGFDEKLFF. In DNA, the CDR3 is TGTGCCAGCAATTCCGGGACAGGGGGCTTCGATGAAAAACTGTTTTTT. V usage is TRBV19 and J usage is TRBJ1-4; TRBD1 matches 12 bases. The CDR3 is made up of 16 amino acids. V was pared by 9 bases and J by 6 bases, with 11 bases of the junction left unmatched. Germline V CDR1 and CDR2: LNHDA, SQIVND (reference sequence).

This CDR3 is CASSTAAIDGEAFF. In DNA, the CDR3 is TGTGCCAGTAGTACGGCCGCGATTGACGGTGAAGCTTTCTTT. V is TRBV19 and J is TRBJ1-1, with D uncertain. CDR1 LNHDA and CDR2 SQIVND come from the germline V gene (reference sequence). Trimming removed 4 bases from V and 7 bases from J, with 16 bases in between. The CDR3 spans 14 residues.

The chain carries TRBV7-2 and TRBJ2-3, with 7 bases aligning to TRBD1. Losses at the gene ends were 7 bases for V and 2 bases for J; bases not matched to a gene: 9. Germline CDR1 and CDR2: SGHTA and FQGNSA. The CDR3 extends over 15 amino acids. Written as DNA, the CDR3 is TGTGCCAGCAACCGAGAGGACAGGCCCACAGATACGCAGTATTTT. Protein: CASNREDRPTDTQYF.

CDR3 nucleotides: TGCGCCAGCAGCCCCCGTGGTAGCGGGGGGCCGCCGGGGGAGACCCAGTACTTC. This gives the protein CASSPRGSGGPPGETQYF. The chain combines TRBV4-1 with TRBJ2-5; the match to TRBD2 covers 10 bases. Germline V gene data show CDR1 as MGHRA and CDR2 as YSYEKL. The CDR3 runs to 18 residues. The junction had 16 bases not matched to a gene; V was cut back by 4 bases and J by 5 bases.

This chain connects TRBV7-9 to TRBJ2-2; no clear D gene. CDR1 is SEHNR and CDR2 is FQNEAQ in the germline V gene (reference sequence). The CDR3 has 16 residues. V lost 6 bases and J 0 bases, leaving 14 bases between the germline ends. The CDR3 DNA reads TGTGCCAGCAGTTTAATTTCGGACCCGAACACCGGGGAGCTGTTTTTT. Translating gives CASSLISDPNTGELFF.

The DNA of the CDR3 is TGTGCCAGCAGCCGAGTGTTGGCGGGGGGGATCGGGGAGCTGTTTTTT. It specifies CASSRVLAGGIGELFF. The rearrangement links TRBV7-2 to TRBJ2-2, with 9 bases that match TRBD2. The V gene's germline CDR1 is SGHTA and CDR2 FQGNSA. Trimming took 5 bases from V and 7 from J; bases not matched to a gene: 11. This CDR3 comprises 16 residues.

CDR3 in amino acids: CASSLAGNYGYTF. The CDR3 DNA sequence: TGTGCCAGCAGCTTAGCAGGAAACTATGGCTACACCTTC. The J gene is TRBJ1-2, the V gene TRBV13; D is undetermined. Germline-derived CDR1 and CDR2 are PRHDT and FYEKMQ (reference sequence). The CDR3 extends over 13 amino acids. V dropped 1 base and J dropped 2 bases, with 5 bases sitting between them.

The rearrangement uses TRBV7-2 and TRBJ2-7; the match to TRBD1 covers 10 bases. The V and J ends lost 5 bases and 5 bases, in that order; junction bases with no gene match: 6. Germline V gene data show CDR1 as SGHTA and CDR2 as FQGNSA. CDR3 length: 14 residues. CDR3 DNA: TGTGCCAGCAGCCGACAGGGGGCGAGGGACGAGCAGTACTTC. This encodes CASSRQGARDEQYF.

The chain is built from TRBV30 and TRBJ1-3; D gene uncertain. The CDR3 is made up of 13 amino acids. The ends were cut back, 2 bases at V and 2 bases at J, with 7 bases in the middle. In germline, CDR1 is GTSNPN, CDR2 SVGIG (reference sequence). In DNA form, the CDR3 reads TGTGCCTGGAGTTCCTCCCCTGGAAACACCATATATTTT. Amino acids: CAWSSSPGNTIYF.

This rearrangement joins TRBV30 to TRBJ2-1, with D perhaps matching TRBD2 (6 bases). This CDR3 spans 13 amino acids. Germline loops: CDR1 GTSNPN, CDR2 SVGIG (reference sequence). V was pared by 2 bases and J by 4 bases, with 9 bases between. For the CDR3, the DNA is TGTGCCTGGAGTATGGGAGGTTACAATGAGCAGTTCTTC. Its protein is CAWSMGGYNEQFF.

The genes are TRBV6-5 and TRBJ1-1; D remains unclear. The V gene's germline CDR1 is MNHEY and CDR2 SVGAGI. V was trimmed by 2 bases and J by 0 bases, leaving 7 bases between them. This CDR3 has 14 residues. CDR3 region: CASSYRTMNTEAFF. DNA for the CDR3: TGTGCCAGCAGTTACCGGACCATGAACACTGAAGCTTTCTTT.

The chain links TRBV6-6 to TRBJ1-1, with D perhaps TRBD1 (6 bases). Per the germline V gene, CDR1 is MNHNY and CDR2 is SVGAGI (reference sequence). The CDR3 runs 14 residues. V shed 6 bases and J shed 1 base, with 12 bases lying between them. In nucleotides, the CDR3 is TGTGCCAGCAGGGGGGACAATAGGAACACTGAAGCTTTCTTT. Amino acid sequence: CASRGDNRNTEAFF.

The genes are TRBV7-2 and TRBJ1-1; 8 positions match TRBD1. Trimming removed 2 bases from V and 1 base from J; junction bases left unmatched: 3. The germline V gene encodes CDR1 SGHTA and CDR2 FQGNSA. CDR3 length: 15 amino acids. The CDR3 nucleotides read TGTGCCAGCAGCTTACAGGGGGCGAGGAACACTGAAGCTTTCTTT. Protein: CASSLQGARNTEAFF.

CDR3 nucleotides: TGCGCCAGCAAACTAGCGGGGTTTTACAATGAGCAGTTCTTC. Translating gives CASKLAGFYNEQFF. V gene TRBV10-2 combines with J gene TRBJ2-1; TRBD2 matches at 10 bases. The CDR3 is made up of 14 amino acids. After removal of 7 bases from V and 4 bases from J, the junction contained 4 bases not matched to a gene. Germline-derived CDR1 and CDR2 are WSHSY and SAAADI.

This sequence joins TRBV2 and TRBJ1-5, with 9 bases that match TRBD1. V was clipped by 5 bases and J by 3 bases; unmatched bases: 2. The length of the CDR3 is 14 residues. Germline CDR1 SNHLY, CDR2 FYNNEI. The CDR3 spells CASSRTGDNQPQHF. In nucleotides, the CDR3 is TGTGCCAGCAGTAGGACAGGGGACAATCAGCCCCAGCATTTT.